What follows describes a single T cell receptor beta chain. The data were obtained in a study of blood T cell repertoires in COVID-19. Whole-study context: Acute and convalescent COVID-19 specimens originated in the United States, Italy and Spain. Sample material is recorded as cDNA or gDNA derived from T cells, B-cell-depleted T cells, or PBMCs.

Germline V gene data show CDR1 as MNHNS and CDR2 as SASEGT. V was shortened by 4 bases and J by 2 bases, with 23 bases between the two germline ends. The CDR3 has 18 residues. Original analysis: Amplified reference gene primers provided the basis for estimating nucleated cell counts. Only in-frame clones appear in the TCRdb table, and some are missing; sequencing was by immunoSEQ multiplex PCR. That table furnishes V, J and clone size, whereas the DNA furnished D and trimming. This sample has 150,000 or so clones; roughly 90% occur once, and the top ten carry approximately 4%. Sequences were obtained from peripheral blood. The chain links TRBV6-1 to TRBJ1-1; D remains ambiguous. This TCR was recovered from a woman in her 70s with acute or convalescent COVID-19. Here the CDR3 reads CASSAYDLGTESNTEAFF. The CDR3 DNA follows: TGTGCCAGCAGTGCATACGATTTGGGTACAGAGAGTAACACTGAAGCTTTCTTT.